A few counts support the clone carrying this T cell receptor beta chain. Staff drew around 10 milliliters of peripheral blood from each donor. The data were taken from a study of blood T cells in healthy people across ages. Whole-study context: There was about one barcoded beta molecule captured by template switching per two T cells.

The CDR3 has 15 residues. In germline, CDR1 is SGHVS, CDR2 FQNEAQ. Together with a sample-barcoded 5' primer, a J-beta primer mix was included in a second PCR lasting about 6 to 12 cycles. Each CDR3 protein is one row after TCRdb ran MiXCR on the 5' RACE reads. The sample holds a few hundred thousand distinct CDR3 sequences; roughly a quarter are singletons and the top ten take approximately 3.6%. The same specimen was also included in a second study, on T cells of mothers and their children. That report notes: It was through the M1S primer of the second PCR that sample barcodes and 2-4 random nucleotides were added.

The chain combines TRBV7-8 with TRBJ2-5; no reliable D call. The J call may be incorrect, as the DNA end agrees better with TRBJ2-7. The origin of this receptor is a boy aged 2 to 10 in good health. Sequenced input: blood. The CDR3 loop reads CASSLEAVSSYEQYF. The CDR3 DNA reads as TGTGCCAGCAGCTTAGAGGCGGTTAGCTCCTACGAGCAGTACTTC.